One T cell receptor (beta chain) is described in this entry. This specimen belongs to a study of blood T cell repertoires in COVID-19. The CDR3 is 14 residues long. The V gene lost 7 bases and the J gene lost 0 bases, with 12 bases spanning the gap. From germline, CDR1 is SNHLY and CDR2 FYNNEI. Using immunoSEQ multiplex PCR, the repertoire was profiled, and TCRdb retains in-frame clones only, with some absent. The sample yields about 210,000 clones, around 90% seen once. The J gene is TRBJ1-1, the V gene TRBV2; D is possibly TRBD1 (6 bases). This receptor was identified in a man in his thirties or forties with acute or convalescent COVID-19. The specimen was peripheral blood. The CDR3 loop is CASNSGQLNTEAFF. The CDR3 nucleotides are TGTGCCAGCAACTCCGGACAGCTGAACACTGAAGCTTTCTTT.